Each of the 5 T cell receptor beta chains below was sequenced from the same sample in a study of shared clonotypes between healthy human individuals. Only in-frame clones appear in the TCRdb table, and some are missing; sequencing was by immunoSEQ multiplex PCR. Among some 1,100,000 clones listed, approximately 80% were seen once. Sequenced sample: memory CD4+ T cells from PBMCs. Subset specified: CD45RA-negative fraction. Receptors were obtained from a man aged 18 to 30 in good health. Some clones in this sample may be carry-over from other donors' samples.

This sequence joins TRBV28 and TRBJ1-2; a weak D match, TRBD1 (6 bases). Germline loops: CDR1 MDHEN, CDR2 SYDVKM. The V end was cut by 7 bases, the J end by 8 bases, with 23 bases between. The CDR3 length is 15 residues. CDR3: CASTGRGGPPVGYTF. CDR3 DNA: TGTGCCAGCACCGGGAGGGGGGGACCTCCGGTAGGCTACACCTTC.

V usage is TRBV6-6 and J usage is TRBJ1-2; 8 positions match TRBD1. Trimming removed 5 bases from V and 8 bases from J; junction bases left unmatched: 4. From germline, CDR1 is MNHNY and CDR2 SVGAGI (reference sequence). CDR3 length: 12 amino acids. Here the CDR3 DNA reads TGTGCCAGCAGTGACCCAGGGGGCGGCTACACCTTC. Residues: CASSDPGGGYTF.

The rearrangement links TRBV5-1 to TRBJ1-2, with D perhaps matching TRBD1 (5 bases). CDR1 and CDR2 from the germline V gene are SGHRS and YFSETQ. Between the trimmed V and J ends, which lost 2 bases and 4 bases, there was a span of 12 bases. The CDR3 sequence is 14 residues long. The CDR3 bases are TGCGCCAGCAGCTTCTCGGACATCACCTATGGCTACACCTTC. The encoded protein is CASSFSDITYGYTF.

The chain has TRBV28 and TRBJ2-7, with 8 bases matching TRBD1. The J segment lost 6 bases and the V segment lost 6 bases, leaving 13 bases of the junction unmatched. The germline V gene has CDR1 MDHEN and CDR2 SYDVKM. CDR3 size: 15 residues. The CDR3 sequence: CASRPTGTGGREQYF. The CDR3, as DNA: TGTGCCAGCAGACCTACCGGGACAGGAGGGCGCGAGCAGTACTTC. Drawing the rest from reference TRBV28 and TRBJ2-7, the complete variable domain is DVKVTQSSRYLVKRTGEKVFLECVQDMDHENMFWYRQDPGLGLRLIYFSYDVKMKEKGDIPEGYSVSREKKERFSLILESASTNQTSMYLCASRPTGTGGREQYFGPGTRLTVT.

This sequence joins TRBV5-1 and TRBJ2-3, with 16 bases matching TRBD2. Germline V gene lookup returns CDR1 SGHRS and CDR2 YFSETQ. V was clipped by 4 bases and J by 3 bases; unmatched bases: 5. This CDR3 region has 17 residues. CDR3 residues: CASSPGLAGGRTDTQYF. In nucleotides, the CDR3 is TGCGCCAGCAGCCCGGGACTAGCGGGAGGGAGGACAGATACGCAGTATTTT.